This T cell receptor beta chain comes out of a study of beta chain features in type 1 diabetes. Background on the study: Age and gender were similar between patients and healthy donors, as were cell yields.

Reverse transcription of all isolated RNA meant that expressed TCRB transcripts were sequenced. Sequenced by immunoSEQ multiplex PCR; TCRdb stores in-frame clones only, minus some. The repertoire holds 93,000 or so clones, 28% seen once, with under 0.55% in the top ten. Sorting with CD45RO/CCR7/CD25/CD127/CD95/CD27 yielded naive, central memory, regulatory and stem-like memory CD4+ cells. Details on this clone: The antigen is unknown.

General study points: Significant though moderate, a shortening of TCRB CDR3s appeared in all four CD4+ subsets of Type 1 diabetes patients.

The sequence came from a woman between 18 and 30 years old with type 1 diabetes. Input material: central memory CD4+ T cells from blood.

The CDR3 spells CAWDRDRGQPQHF. The CDR3 DNA reads TGTGCCTGGGACCGGGACAGGGGTCAGCCCCAGCATTTT. The chain employs TRBV30 and TRBJ1-5; 10 bases are a match to TRBD1. Per germline, CDR1 GTSNPN and CDR2 SVGIG (reference sequence). This CDR3 spans 13 amino acids. Trimming took 5 bases from V and 6 from J; bases not matched to a gene: 4.